A selection of T cell receptor beta chains follows, all from one sample in a study of Ad26.COV2.S vaccination and SARS-CoV-2 variants. Assay used: immunoSEQ multiplex PCR; TCRdb lists only in-frame clones, some missing. This sample has hundreds of thousands of clones; about nine tenths occur once, and the top ten carry 3.4%. The sequences come from peripheral blood, collected in a trial of Ad26.COV2.S vaccine versus placebo. Every receptor here comes from a person aged 18-60 years who received the Ad26.COV2.S COVID-19 vaccine or a placebo. Each CDR3 is given with its conserved first and last residue. A D gene is named only where the DNA matches it firmly. Clone size, where shown, is once, few, many, or a class for clones that have expanded.

V	J	D	size	CDR3	DNA
TRBV2	TRBJ2-1	TRBD2	once	CASSDLAGGHNEQFF	TGTGCCAGCAGTGACCTAGCGGGGGGCCACAATGAGCAGTTCTTC
TRBV30	TRBJ2-3	TRBD2	once	CAWSVRGGGDTQYF	TGTGCCTGGAGTGTACGTGGGGGGGGTGATACGCAGTATTTT
TRBV6-5	TRBJ2-7	TRBD2	.	CASSYEAGGPYEQYF	TGTGCCAGCAGTTACGAAGCGGGGGGTCCCTACGAGCAGTACTTC
TRBV11-2	TRBJ2-3	.	.	CASSPGDSTDTQYF	TGTGCCAGCAGCCCAGGGGACAGCACAGATACGCAGTATTTT
TRBV6-2/TRBV6-3	TRBJ1-1	.	.	CASSYGFDEAFF	TGTGCCAGCAGTTACGGGTTTGATGAAGCTTTCTTT
TRBV25-1	TRBJ1-4	TRBD1	.	CASSEGQGATNEKLFF	TGTGCCAGCAGTGAGGGACAGGGGGCCACTAATGAAAAACTGTTTTTT
TRBV9	TRBJ2-2	TRBD1	.	CASSVAGQGVKGAGELFF	TGTGCCAGCAGCGTAGCTGGACAGGGGGTTAAAGGCGCCGGGGAGCTGTTTTTT
TRBV27	TRBJ2-1	TRBD2	.	CASSYGGEQFF	TGTGCCAGCAGTTACGGGGGGGAGCAGTTCTTC
TRBV5-4	TRBJ2-7	TRBD2	.	CASSYVRAGGIYEQYF	TGTGCCAGCAGCTACGTGAGGGCGGGGGGGATTTACGAGCAGTACTTC
TRBV11-2	TRBJ2-1	.	.	CAGGSGNNEQFF	TGTGCCGGGGGGTCGGGAAATAATGAGCAGTTCTTC
TRBV15	TRBJ2-2	.	.	CATSPRVDTGELFF	TGTGCCACCAGCCCGCGGGTAGACACCGGGGAGCTGTTTTTT